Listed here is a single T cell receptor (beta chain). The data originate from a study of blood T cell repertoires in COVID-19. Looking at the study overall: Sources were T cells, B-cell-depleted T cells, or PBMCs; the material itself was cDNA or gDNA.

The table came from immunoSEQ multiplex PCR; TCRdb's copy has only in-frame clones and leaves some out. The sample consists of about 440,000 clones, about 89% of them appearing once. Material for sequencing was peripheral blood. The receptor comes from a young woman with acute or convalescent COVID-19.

The DNA for the CDR3 is TGCGCCAGCAGCCCGGGGAGGGGGACCTACGAGCAGTACTTC. It is translated as CASSPGRGTYEQYF. The chain links TRBV4-1 to TRBJ2-7; D may be TRBD2 (7 bases). CDR1 MGHRA and CDR2 YSYEKL come from the germline V gene. This CDR3 has 14 residues. V lost 4 bases to trimming and J lost 2 bases, with 12 bases between them.